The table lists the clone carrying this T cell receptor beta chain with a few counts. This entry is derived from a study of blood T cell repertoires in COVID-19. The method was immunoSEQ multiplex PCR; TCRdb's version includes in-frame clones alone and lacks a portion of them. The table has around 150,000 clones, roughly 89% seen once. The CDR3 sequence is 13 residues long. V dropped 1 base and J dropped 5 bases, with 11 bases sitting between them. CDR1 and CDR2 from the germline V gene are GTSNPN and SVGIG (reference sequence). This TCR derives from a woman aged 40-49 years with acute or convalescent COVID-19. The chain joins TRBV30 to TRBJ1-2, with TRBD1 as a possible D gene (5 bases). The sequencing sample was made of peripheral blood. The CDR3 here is CAWSGRDRYGYTF. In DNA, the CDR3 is TGTGCCTGGAGTGGAAGAGACAGATATGGCTACACCTTC.